A single sample is the source of the 5 T cell receptor beta chains below, sequenced in a study of cytomegalovirus exposure and HLA in healthy donors. The repertoire was sequenced with immunoSEQ multiplex PCR; TCRdb's copy has only in-frame clones and lacks some. The data show 110,000 to 150,000 clones, 85% to 90% seen once. Sequencing used PBMCs. These receptors all stem from a man aged 18 to 30 in good health and CMV-seronegative.

The chain is built from TRBV7-6 and TRBJ2-1; TRBD1 matches at 8 bases. Germline V lookup: CDR1 SGHVS, CDR2 FNYEAQ. This CDR3 is built from 12 residues. V lost 4 bases and J lost 10; bases outside the gene matches: 3. As DNA, the CDR3 is TGTGCCAGCAGCTACAGGGGGAAAGAGCAGTTCTTC. It specifies CASSYRGKEQFF.

The V and J genes are TRBV6-6 and TRBJ2-7, with 7 bases identical to TRBD2. V dropped 5 bases and J dropped 5; count of bases not matched to a gene: 6. This CDR3 is 13 amino acids long. Germline CDR1 and CDR2: MNHNY and SVGAGI (reference sequence). The CDR3 region has the DNA TGTGCCAGCAGTCTCAGGCGGGGGAACGAGCAGTACTTC. Translating gives CASSLRRGNEQYF.

V is TRBV2 and J is TRBJ2-2; 9 nucleotides match TRBD1. There are 15 residues in the CDR3. V trimming: 5 bases; J trimming: 3 bases; junction bases outside the gene matches: 4. CDR1 is SNHLY and CDR2 is FYNNEI in the germline V gene. CDR3 in DNA: TGTGCCAGCAGTTCGGACAGGGGTTACACCGGGGAGCTGTTTTTT. Amino acid sequence: CASSSDRGYTGELFF.

J is TRBJ2-1 and V is TRBV7-6, with TRBD2 as a possible D gene (6 bases). The CDR3 runs 16 residues. Germline lookup yields CDR1 SGHVS and CDR2 FNYEAQ. V was pared by 1 base and J by 6 bases, with 16 bases between. CDR3 loop: CASSLVGGAPGNEQFF. CDR3 bases: TGTGCCAGCAGCTTAGTAGGAGGGGCGCCTGGCAATGAGCAGTTCTTC. The variable domain in full, with the rest retrieved from reference TRBV7-6 and TRBJ2-1, is GAGVSQSPRYKVTKRGQDVALRCDPISGHVSLYWYRQALGQGPEFLTYFNYEAQQDKSGLPNDRFSAERPEGSISTLTIQRTEQRDSAMYRCASSLVGGAPGNEQFFGPGTRLTVL.

The DNA of the CDR3 is TGTGCCAGTACCCAAGGGCAGGGGGCAATACACGAGCAGTACTTC. Translation gives CASTQGQGAIHEQYF. The chain joins TRBV19 to TRBJ2-7, with 8 bases matching TRBD1. With V trimmed by 7 bases and J by 5 bases, 13 bases remained unmatched. Germline-derived CDR1 and CDR2 are LNHDA and SQIVND (reference sequence). The CDR3 consists of 15 residues. The full variable domain, with the rest looked up from reference TRBV19 and TRBJ2-7, is DGGITQSPKYLFRKEGQNVTLSCEQNLNHDAMYWYRQDPGQGLRLIYYSQIVNDFQKGDIAEGYSVSREKKESFPLTVTSAQKNPTAFYLCASTQGQGAIHEQYFGPGTRLTVT.